This is a list of T cell receptor beta chains from one sample in a study of Ad26.COV2.S vaccination and SARS-CoV-2 variants. Generated by immunoSEQ multiplex PCR, the TCRdb table keeps only in-frame clones and is missing some. The sample lists some 320,000 clones; approximately 86% were seen once. The material sequenced was peripheral blood, taken in a trial of Ad26.COV2.S vaccine versus placebo. The receptors come from a person between 18 and 59 years old who received the Ad26.COV2.S COVID-19 vaccine or a placebo. Each CDR3 is given with its conserved first and last residue. The order of the fields is V gene, clone size, J gene, D gene, CDR3 protein, CDR3 DNA. The D gene is left open where the match is weak. Clone size, where shown, is once, few, many, or a class for clones that have expanded.

v_call: TRBV11-2
clone_size: -
j_call: TRBJ2-3
d_call: -
cdr3_aa: CASSSRVGGSTDTQYF
cdr3_nt: TGTGCCAGCAGCTCGCGGGTAGGCGGCAGCACAGATACGCAGTATTTT

v_call: TRBV18
clone_size: -
j_call: TRBJ1-1
d_call: TRBD1
cdr3_aa: CASSGQDNTEAFF
cdr3_nt: TGTGCCAGCTCCGGACAGGATAACACTGAAGCTTTCTTT

v_call: TRBV18
clone_size: -
j_call: TRBJ2-4
d_call: -
cdr3_aa: CASSWEAKNIQYF
cdr3_nt: TGTGCCAGCTCATGGGAAGCCAAAAACATTCAGTACTTC

v_call: TRBV10-1
clone_size: -
j_call: TRBJ1-4
d_call: -
cdr3_aa: CATSPPRQPNEKLFF
cdr3_nt: TGCGCCACCTCACCCCCGAGACAGCCTAATGAAAAACTGTTTTTT

v_call: TRBV19
clone_size: -
j_call: TRBJ1-5
d_call: -
cdr3_aa: CASSIRKGLGDQPQHF
cdr3_nt: TGTGCCAGTAGTATCCGAAAGGGGCTGGGGGATCAGCCCCAGCATTTT

v_call: TRBV5-4
clone_size: -
j_call: TRBJ1-2
d_call: TRBD1
cdr3_aa: CASSLNRGRWEGYTF
cdr3_nt: TGTGCCAGCAGCTTGAACAGGGGGCGCTGGGAAGGCTACACCTTC

v_call: TRBV6-1
clone_size: -
j_call: TRBJ1-5
d_call: -
cdr3_aa: CASSDRTQPQHF
cdr3_nt: TGTGCCAGCAGTGACAGGACCCAGCCCCAGCATTTT

v_call: TRBV28
clone_size: -
j_call: TRBJ1-1
d_call: -
cdr3_aa: CASSAPTLMNTEAFF
cdr3_nt: TGTGCCAGCAGCGCCCCGACTCTCATGAACACTGAAGCTTTCTTT

v_call: TRBV25-1
clone_size: -
j_call: TRBJ2-7
d_call: -
cdr3_aa: CASREGAVREQYF
cdr3_nt: TGTGCCAGCAGAGAAGGAGCCGTACGGGAGCAGTACTTC

v_call: TRBV18
clone_size: -
j_call: TRBJ2-3
d_call: TRBD1
cdr3_aa: CASPGTGGSDTQYF
cdr3_nt: TGTGCCAGCCCCGGGACAGGGGGATCAGATACGCAGTATTTT

v_call: TRBV12-3/TRBV12-4
clone_size: -
j_call: TRBJ2-1
d_call: -
cdr3_aa: CASRRSSNEQFF
cdr3_nt: TGTGCCAGCAGGCGTTCTAGCAACGAGCAGTTCTTC

v_call: TRBV6-5
clone_size: -
j_call: TRBJ2-5
d_call: TRBD2
cdr3_aa: CASMLGGNQETQYF
cdr3_nt: TGTGCCAGCATGTTGGGGGGGAACCAAGAGACCCAGTACTTC

v_call: TRBV10-3
clone_size: many
j_call: TRBJ2-3
d_call: -
cdr3_aa: CAIRSDFSTDTQYF
cdr3_nt: TGTGCCATCAGGTCGGACTTTAGCACAGATACGCAGTATTTT

v_call: TRBV2
clone_size: -
j_call: TRBJ2-5
d_call: TRBD2
cdr3_aa: CASSELAGLQETQYF
cdr3_nt: TGTGCCAGCAGTGAACTAGCGGGCCTCCAAGAGACCCAGTACTTC

v_call: TRBV20-1
clone_size: -
j_call: TRBJ1-5
d_call: -
cdr3_aa: CSASPRHGFSNQPQHF
cdr3_nt: TGCAGTGCTAGTCCCCGGCACGGGTTTAGCAATCAGCCCCAGCATTTT

v_call: TRBV11-2
clone_size: -
j_call: TRBJ2-5
d_call: TRBD1
cdr3_aa: CASSPTTGQGSQTQYF
cdr3_nt: TGTGCCAGCAGCCCTACGACCGGACAGGGGAGTCAGACCCAGTACTTC

v_call: TRBV28
clone_size: -
j_call: TRBJ1-1
d_call: -
cdr3_aa: CASSLRGTEAFF
cdr3_nt: TGTGCCAGCAGTTTAAGGGGAACTGAAGCTTTCTTT

v_call: TRBV20-1
clone_size: -
j_call: TRBJ2-1
d_call: -
cdr3_aa: CSAIIIREQFF
cdr3_nt: TGCAGTGCTATAATCATCAGGGAGCAGTTCTTC

v_call: TRBV7-9
clone_size: few
j_call: TRBJ1-1
d_call: -
cdr3_aa: CASSWTGRGTEAFF
cdr3_nt: TGTGCCAGCAGCTGGACGGGGAGAGGAACTGAAGCTTTCTTT

v_call: TRBV5-1
clone_size: -
j_call: TRBJ1-4
d_call: -
cdr3_aa: CASSLDGRNEKLFF
cdr3_nt: TGCGCCAGCAGCTTGGACGGACGGAATGAAAAACTGTTTTTT

v_call: TRBV25-1
clone_size: -
j_call: TRBJ1-1
d_call: TRBD1
cdr3_aa: CASSANRDRVQAFF
cdr3_nt: TGTGCCAGCAGTGCCAACCGCGACAGGGTCCAAGCTTTCTTT

v_call: TRBV7-9
clone_size: -
j_call: TRBJ2-7
d_call: TRBD1
cdr3_aa: CASSYGTGGIYEQYF
cdr3_nt: TGTGCCAGCAGCTATGGGACAGGGGGGATCTACGAGCAGTACTTC

v_call: TRBV4-3
clone_size: -
j_call: TRBJ1-2
d_call: TRBD1
cdr3_aa: CASSQDRLNRGRGGYTF
cdr3_nt: TGCGCCAGCAGCCAAGATCGCCTAAACAGGGGTCGGGGAGGCTACACCTTC

v_call: TRBV6-6
clone_size: -
j_call: TRBJ2-7
d_call: -
cdr3_aa: CASKFSMSSYEQYF
cdr3_nt: TGTGCCAGCAAATTCTCCATGAGCTCCTACGAGCAGTACTTC

v_call: TRBV14
clone_size: -
j_call: TRBJ1-1
d_call: TRBD1
cdr3_aa: CARLSGTGGRWGKLNTEAFF
cdr3_nt: TGTGCCAGGCTTTCCGGGACAGGGGGACGCTGGGGCAAATTGAACACTGAAGCTTTCTTT

v_call: TRBV18
clone_size: -
j_call: TRBJ2-2
d_call: TRBD2
cdr3_aa: CASSPRIGGATGELFF
cdr3_nt: TGTGCCAGCTCACCACGAATCGGGGGGGCCACCGGGGAGCTGTTTTTT

v_call: TRBV7-9
clone_size: -
j_call: TRBJ1-1
d_call: -
cdr3_aa: CASSLISREGEAFF
cdr3_nt: TGTGCCAGCAGCTTAATATCCCGGGAGGGTGAAGCTTTCTTT

v_call: TRBV4-1
clone_size: -
j_call: TRBJ1-1
d_call: -
cdr3_aa: CASTYRGQGIGKNTEAFF
cdr3_nt: TGCGCCAGCACATACCGGGGGCAGGGCATAGGGAAGAACACTGAAGCTTTCTTT

v_call: TRBV5-1
clone_size: once
j_call: TRBJ1-1
d_call: -
cdr3_aa: CASSPRRPTPTEAFF
cdr3_nt: TGCGCCAGCAGCCCCAGACGACCAACCCCGACTGAAGCTTTCTTT

v_call: TRBV10-2
clone_size: -
j_call: TRBJ2-7
d_call: -
cdr3_aa: CASSQGFQTYEQYF
cdr3_nt: TGCGCCAGCAGCCAGGGCTTTCAGACCTACGAGCAGTACTTC

v_call: TRBV15
clone_size: -
j_call: TRBJ2-7
d_call: -
cdr3_aa: CATSRGVRPTEQYF
cdr3_nt: TGTGCCACCAGCAGGGGGGTCCGACCTACGGAGCAGTACTTC

v_call: TRBV15
clone_size: few
j_call: TRBJ1-2
d_call: -
cdr3_aa: CATSPEGSYGYTF
cdr3_nt: TGTGCCACCAGCCCGGAAGGGAGCTATGGCTACACCTTC

v_call: TRBV5-1
clone_size: once
j_call: TRBJ1-2
d_call: -
cdr3_aa: CASSSQQEGYTF
cdr3_nt: TGCGCCAGCAGCTCTCAACAGGAAGGCTACACCTTC

v_call: TRBV11-2
clone_size: -
j_call: TRBJ1-2
d_call: TRBD1
cdr3_aa: CASSAEGGGYGYTF
cdr3_nt: TGTGCCAGCAGCGCAGAAGGGGGCGGCTATGGCTACACCTTC

v_call: TRBV7-2
clone_size: -
j_call: TRBJ1-2
d_call: -
cdr3_aa: CASSSSTWGRYGYTF
cdr3_nt: TGTGCCAGCAGCTCCTCGACTTGGGGCCGTTATGGCTACACCTTC

v_call: TRBV6-6
clone_size: -
j_call: TRBJ1-1
d_call: TRBD1
cdr3_aa: CASLLPGQGPFF
cdr3_nt: TGTGCCAGTCTCCTCCCGGGACAGGGGCCCTTTTTT

v_call: TRBV20-1
clone_size: -
j_call: TRBJ2-5
d_call: TRBD2
cdr3_aa: CSASPGTSGGAREETQYF
cdr3_nt: TGCAGTGCTAGTCCCGGGACTAGCGGGGGGGCTAGGGAGGAGACCCAGTACTTC

v_call: TRBV7-2
clone_size: -
j_call: TRBJ2-5
d_call: -
cdr3_aa: CASSLGLRADQETQYF
cdr3_nt: TGTGCCAGCAGCTTAGGCCTAAGAGCGGACCAAGAGACCCAGTACTTC

v_call: TRBV5-4
clone_size: -
j_call: TRBJ1-1
d_call: TRBD1
cdr3_aa: CASSIPGQANTEAFF
cdr3_nt: TGTGCCAGCAGCATCCCTGGACAGGCGAACACTGAAGCTTTCTTT

v_call: TRBV7-2
clone_size: -
j_call: TRBJ1-5
d_call: -
cdr3_aa: CASSLAWADNQPQHF
cdr3_nt: TGTGCCAGCAGCTTAGCGTGGGCAGACAATCAGCCCCAGCATTTT

v_call: TRBV11-2
clone_size: -
j_call: TRBJ2-7
d_call: TRBD1
cdr3_aa: CASSLRQGPIGEQYF
cdr3_nt: TGTGCCAGCAGTCTTCGACAGGGTCCGATTGGCGAGCAGTACTTC

v_call: TRBV29-1
clone_size: -
j_call: TRBJ1-3
d_call: TRBD1
cdr3_aa: CSVDSGTGVRGNTIYF
cdr3_nt: TGCAGCGTTGACTCCGGGACAGGGGTCAGAGGAAACACCATATATTTT

v_call: TRBV12-3/TRBV12-4
clone_size: -
j_call: TRBJ1-2
d_call: -
cdr3_aa: CASSLWAGNGYTF
cdr3_nt: TGTGCCAGCAGTTTGTGGGCAGGGAATGGCTACACCTTC

v_call: TRBV9
clone_size: -
j_call: TRBJ1-1
d_call: -
cdr3_aa: CASSVRQKNTEAFF
cdr3_nt: TGTGCCAGCAGCGTACGTCAGAAGAACACTGAAGCTTTCTTT

v_call: TRBV20-1
clone_size: -
j_call: TRBJ2-7
d_call: TRBD1
cdr3_aa: CSASIFATGASYEQYF
cdr3_nt: TGCAGTGCTAGTATCTTTGCGACAGGGGCTTCTTACGAGCAGTACTTC

v_call: TRBV28
clone_size: once
j_call: TRBJ2-7
d_call: TRBD2
cdr3_aa: CASSQALVGLAGLSSYEQYF
cdr3_nt: TGTGCCAGCAGTCAGGCATTGGTCGGACTAGCGGGGCTCTCGTCCTACGAGCAGTACTTC

v_call: TRBV7-9
clone_size: -
j_call: TRBJ1-2
d_call: -
cdr3_aa: CASSLDGVKGYTF
cdr3_nt: TGTGCCAGCAGCCTGGACGGAGTAAAGGGCTACACCTTC